One and the same sample provided the 11 T cell receptor beta chains below, sequenced in a study of blood T cell repertoires in COVID-19 (TCRdb year 2020). Libraries were built with the immunoSEQ multiplex PCR assay. Entries here come from immuneACCESS through TCRdb and include only in-frame sequences with V and J called. Some clones fail to appear in such tables; in the studies checked, an unresolved V gene covers under half of the shortfall, and the cause of the remainder is unknown. For this sample there are around 200,000 clones; about 85% appear just once. Of the sample, 5.5% to 8.5% is held by the ten largest clones. The material sequenced was peripheral blood. The receptors originated from a woman of 80 years or more in a cohort sampled during active or convalescent COVID-19.

J is TRBJ1-2 and V is TRBV5-4; 7 bases are a match to TRBD1. Germline V lookup: CDR1 SGHNT, CDR2 YYREEE (reference sequence). Trimming removed 4 bases from V and 4 bases from J; junction bases left unmatched: 4. The CDR3 has 13 amino acids. CDR3 nucleotides: TGTGCCAGCAGCCGACAGGGCGGCTATGGCTACACCTTC. Translation: CASSRQGGYGYTF.

This clone was detected only once. The chain recombines TRBV27 with TRBJ2-2; 7 nucleotides match TRBD1. J lost 6 bases, V lost 6 bases, and 1 base had no gene match. Germline CDR1 MNHEY, CDR2 SMNVEV (reference sequence). This CDR3 has 12 amino acids. The CDR3, as DNA: TGTGCCAGCAGACAGGGGCCCGGGGAGCTGTTTTTT. This gives the protein CASRQGPGELFF.

This sequence joins TRBV24-1 and TRBJ2-1; 12 nucleotides align to TRBD2. Trimming at V came to 4 bases and at J to 4 bases, leaving 13 bases not matched to a gene. In germline, CDR1 is KGHDR, CDR2 SFDVKD. The CDR3 runs to 19 residues. CDR3 residues: CATSESTSGRGMGYNEQFF. CDR3 sequence (DNA): TGTGCCACCAGTGAGTCGACTAGCGGGAGAGGTATGGGGTACAATGAGCAGTTCTTC.

V is TRBV5-6 and J is TRBJ1-5; the match to TRBD1 covers 8 bases. Per the germline V gene, CDR1 is SGHDT and CDR2 is YYEEEE. The V and J ends lost 3 bases and 2 bases, in that order; junction bases with no gene match: 1. CDR3 length equals 14 residues. The CDR3: CASSSGGGNQPQHF. The DNA of the CDR3 is TGTGCCAGCAGCTCAGGGGGCGGCAATCAGCCCCAGCATTTT. Full variable domain (missing parts from reference TRBV5-6 and TRBJ1-5): DAGVTQSPTHLIKTRGQQVTLRCSPKSGHDTVSWYQQALGQGPQFIFQYYEEEERQRGNFPDRFSGHQFPNYSSELNVNALLLGDSALYLCASSSGGGNQPQHFGDGTRLSIL.

CDR3 sequence (DNA): TGTGCCATCAGCCCCACGGGACAGGACGGAAACACCATATATTTT. It codes for CAISPTGQDGNTIYF. The chain joins TRBV10-3 to TRBJ1-3; 8 nucleotides match TRBD1. CDR3 length: 15 amino acids. Germline V gene lookup returns CDR1 ENHRY and CDR2 SYGVKD. The V and J ends lost 6 bases and 4 bases, in that order; junction bases with no gene match: 8.

This chain joins TRBV9 and TRBJ2-1; 9 nucleotides match TRBD2. J was trimmed by 4 bases and V by 0 bases; bases with no gene match: 2. In germline, CDR1 is SGDLS, CDR2 YYNGEE. The CDR3 covers 15 residues. The CDR3 bases are TGTGCCAGCAGCGTAGCGCGGGGGGGATACAATGAGCAGTTCTTC. Protein: CASSVARGGYNEQFF. The complete variable domain, with remaining parts taken from reference TRBV9 and TRBJ2-1, reads DSGVTQTPKHLITATGQRVTLRCSPRSGDLSVYWYQQSLDQGLQFLIQYYNGEERAKGNILERFSAQQFPDLHSELNLSSLELGDSALYFCASSVARGGYNEQFFGPGTRLTVL.

This chain links TRBV30 with TRBJ1-5, with no clear D. This CDR3 comprises 11 residues. V was shortened by 0 bases and J by 9 bases, with 6 bases between the two germline ends. Germline values: CDR1 GTSNPN, CDR2 SVGIG (reference sequence). The CDR3 DNA sequence: TGTGCCTGGAGTGTCACTGGGCCCCAGCATTTT. Its protein product is CAWSVTGPQHF.

This clone is a singleton in its sample. This chain joins TRBV24-1 and TRBJ1-2; 12 nucleotides agree with TRBD1. Germline loops: CDR1 KGHDR, CDR2 SFDVKD. This CDR3 is built from 18 residues. Losses at the gene ends were 4 bases for V and 0 bases for J; bases not matched to a gene: 8. CDR3 loop: CATSDYPGQGAANYGYTF. The CDR3 nucleotides are TGTGCCACCAGTGACTACCCGGGACAGGGGGCGGCTAACTATGGCTACACCTTC.

The chain employs TRBV24-1 and TRBJ2-3, with 15 bases fitting TRBD2. Germline trimming cut 5 bases from V and 4 bases from J; bases unmatched to any gene: 12. This CDR3 region has 19 residues. The V gene's germline CDR1 is KGHDR and CDR2 SFDVKD. The CDR3 nucleotides read TGTGCCACCAGTGCGCCCGGACTAGCGGGAGGGCCGGGGTCAGATACGCAGTATTTT. As protein: CATSAPGLAGGPGSDTQYF.

V gene TRBV6-5 combines with J gene TRBJ1-2; TRBD1 is a possible D gene (5 bases). Trimming took off 0 bases at V and 0 bases at J, with 8 bases between the two ends. The CDR3 consists of 15 residues. Per germline, CDR1 MNHEY and CDR2 SVGAGI. CDR3 in DNA: TGTGCCAGCAGTTACTCGCAGGGCCCTAACTATGGCTACACCTTC. Its protein is CASSYSQGPNYGYTF.

The chain couples TRBV7-9 to TRBJ2-1; 7 bases agree with TRBD1. The V and J ends lost 5 bases and 10 bases, in that order; junction bases with no gene match: 8. The CDR3 spans 13 residues. The germline V gene encodes CDR1 SEHNR and CDR2 FQNEAQ (reference sequence). CDR3 sequence reads: CASSPRQGQEQFF. The CDR3 DNA sequence: TGTGCCAGCAGCCCCCGACAGGGTCAGGAGCAGTTCTTC.